This TCR beta chain comes out of a study of shared clonotypes between healthy human individuals. The overall study: Donors were two women and three men aged 18 to 49.

V trimming: 0 bases; J trimming: 2 bases; junction bases outside the gene matches: 0. The CDR3 is 14 amino acids. CDR1 MNHEY and CDR2 SVGAGI come from the germline V gene. Terminally differentiated effector memory CD45RA+ cells were excluded by CCR7 positive selection of CD45RO-negative cells. In replicate PCRs of sorted subsets, about 220 ng DNA, approximately 32,000 T cell genomes, was used. The assay was immunoSEQ multiplex PCR, and TCRdb's table has in-frame clones only and misses some. The repertoire includes about 750,000 clones, 80% to 95% of them detected once, and less than 25% sits in the top ten. Concerning this clone: Other nucleotide sequences in the sample specify the same CDR3.

The sequenced material came from naive CD8+ T cells sorted from blood. V gene TRBV6-5 combines with J gene TRBJ2-5; 7 bases fit TRBD1. The source is a man in his thirties or forties in good health. The CDR3 protein is CASSYSTGQETQYF. DNA of the CDR3: TGTGCCAGCAGTTACTCGACAGGGCAAGAGACCCAGTACTTC.